This TCR beta chain derives from a study of T cell changes during pregnancy in multiple sclerosis. This CDR3 region has 15 residues. Trimming at V came to 6 bases and at J to 4 bases, leaving 8 bases not matched to a gene. The germline V gene encodes CDR1 GTSNPN and CDR2 SVGIG (reference sequence). The table came from immunoSEQ multiplex PCR; TCRdb's copy has only in-frame clones and leaves some out. The data contain approximately 88,000 clones, roughly 96% of them singletons. The chain employs TRBV30 and TRBJ2-2; TRBD2 matches at 10 bases. This sequence was found in a female donor with multiple sclerosis, enrolled in a pregnancy study. Sequenced material: peripheral blood, taken in the second trimester of pregnancy. The CDR3: CACAPGLASTGELFF. CDR3 DNA sequence: TGTGCCTGCGCGCCGGGACTAGCGTCCACCGGGGAGCTGTTTTTT. The full variable domain, in which reference TRBV30 and TRBJ2-2 provide the parts outside the CDR3, is SQTIHQWPATLVQPVGSPLSLECTVEGTSNPNLYWYRQAAGRGLQLLFYSVGIGQISSEVPQNLSASRPQDRQFILSSKKLLLSDSGFYLCACAPGLASTGELFFGEGSRLTVL.